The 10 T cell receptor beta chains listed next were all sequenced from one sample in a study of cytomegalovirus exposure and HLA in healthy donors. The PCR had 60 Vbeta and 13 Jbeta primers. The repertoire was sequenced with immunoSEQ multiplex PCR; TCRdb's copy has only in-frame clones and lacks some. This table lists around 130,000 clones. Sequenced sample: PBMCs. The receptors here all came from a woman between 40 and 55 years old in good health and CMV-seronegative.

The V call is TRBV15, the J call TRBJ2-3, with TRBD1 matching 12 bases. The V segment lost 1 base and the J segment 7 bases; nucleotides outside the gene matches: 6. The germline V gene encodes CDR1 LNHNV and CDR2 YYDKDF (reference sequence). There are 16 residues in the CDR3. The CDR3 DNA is TGTGCCACCAGCAGAGTCGCGGGACAGGGGGCAAATACGCAGTATTTT. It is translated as CATSRVAGQGANTQYF.

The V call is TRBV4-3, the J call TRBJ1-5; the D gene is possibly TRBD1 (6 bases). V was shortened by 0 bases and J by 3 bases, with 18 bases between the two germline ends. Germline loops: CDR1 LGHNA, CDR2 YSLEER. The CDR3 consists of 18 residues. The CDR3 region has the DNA TGCGCCAGCAGCCAAGATCTTGCAGGGGCAAGGTTCAATCAGCCCCAGCATTTT. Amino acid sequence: CASSQDLAGARFNQPQHF.

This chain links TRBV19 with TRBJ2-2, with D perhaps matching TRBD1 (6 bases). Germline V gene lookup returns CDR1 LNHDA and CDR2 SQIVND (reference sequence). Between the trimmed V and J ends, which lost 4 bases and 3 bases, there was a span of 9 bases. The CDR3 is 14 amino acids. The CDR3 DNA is TGTGCCAGTAGTAAAAACAGGGACACCGGGGAGCTGTTTTTT. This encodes CASSKNRDTGELFF.

CDR3 in amino acids: CASSPQGSLGYTF. The CDR3 coding sequence is TGTGCCAGCAGCCCTCAGGGGTCCCTTGGCTACACCTTC. V usage is TRBV9 and J usage is TRBJ1-2, with TRBD1 as a possible D gene (6 bases). The CDR3 loop spans 13 amino acids. The germline V and J ends were trimmed by 4 bases and 7 bases, with 14 bases remaining between them. Germline values: CDR1 SGDLS, CDR2 YYNGEE.

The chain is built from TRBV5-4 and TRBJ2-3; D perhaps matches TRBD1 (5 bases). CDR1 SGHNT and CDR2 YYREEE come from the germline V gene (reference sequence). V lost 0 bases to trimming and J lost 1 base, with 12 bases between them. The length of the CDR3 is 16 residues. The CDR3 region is CASSLGPLTGTDTQYF. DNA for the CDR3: TGTGCCAGCAGCTTGGGGCCGCTGACAGGCACAGATACGCAGTATTTT.

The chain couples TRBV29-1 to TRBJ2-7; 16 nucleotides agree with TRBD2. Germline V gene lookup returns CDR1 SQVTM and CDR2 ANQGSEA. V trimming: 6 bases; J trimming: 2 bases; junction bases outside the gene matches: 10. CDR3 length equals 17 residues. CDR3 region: CSVDIGTSGGGAYEQYF. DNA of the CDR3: TGCAGCGTAGACATCGGGACTAGCGGGGGGGGAGCCTACGAGCAGTACTTC.

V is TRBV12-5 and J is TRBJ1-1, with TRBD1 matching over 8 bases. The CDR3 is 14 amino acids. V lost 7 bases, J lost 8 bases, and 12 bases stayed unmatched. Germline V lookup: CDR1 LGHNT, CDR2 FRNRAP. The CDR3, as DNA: TGTGCTAGTGCCTATACAGGGGGGCAAGGAGAAGCTTTCTTT. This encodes CASAYTGGQGEAFF.

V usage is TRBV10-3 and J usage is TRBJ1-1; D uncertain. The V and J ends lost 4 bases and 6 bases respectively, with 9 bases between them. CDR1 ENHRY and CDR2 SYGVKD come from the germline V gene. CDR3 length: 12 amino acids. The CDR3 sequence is CAISADGAEAFF. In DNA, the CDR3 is TGTGCCATCAGTGCGGATGGAGCTGAAGCTTTCTTT.

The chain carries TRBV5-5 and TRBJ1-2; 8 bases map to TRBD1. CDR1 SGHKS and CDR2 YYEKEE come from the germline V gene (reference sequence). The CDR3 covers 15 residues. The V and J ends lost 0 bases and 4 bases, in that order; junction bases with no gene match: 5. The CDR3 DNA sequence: TGTGCCAGCAGCTTGGGGGGGACAGGACCCTATGGCTACACCTTC. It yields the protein CASSLGGTGPYGYTF.

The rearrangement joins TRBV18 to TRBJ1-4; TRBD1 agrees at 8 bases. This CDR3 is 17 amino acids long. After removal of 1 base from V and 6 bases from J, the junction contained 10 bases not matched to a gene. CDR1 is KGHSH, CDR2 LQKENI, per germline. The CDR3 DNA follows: TGTGCCAGCTCACCACTATCCGGCAACAGGGGGGATGAAAAACTGTTTTTT. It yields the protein CASSPLSGNRGDEKLFF.